This is a list of T cell receptor beta chains from one sample in a study of blood T cell repertoires in COVID-19. Sequenced by immunoSEQ multiplex PCR; TCRdb stores in-frame clones only, minus some. Of about 200,000 clones in the sample, about 86% were seen once. What was sequenced was peripheral blood. The receptors stem from a man aged 55 to 70 who had recovered from COVID-19. The CDR3 runs from the conserved cysteine through the conserved F or W. The D gene is left open where the match is weak. Some rows mark clone size as missing; the rest say once, few, many or name a class of expanded clone.

TRBD2	.	17	TRBV7-6	TRBJ2-2	TGTGCCAGCAGCCGGAGAATTAGCGGGGCGAACACCGGGGAGCTGTTTTTT	CASSRRISGANTGELFF
TRBD1	.	14	TRBV7-9	TRBJ1-2	TGTGCCAGCAGCACGGGACAGGGAGTGAGGGGCTACACCTTC	CASSTGQGVRGYTF
TRBD1	.	10	TRBV28	TRBJ1-2	TGTGCCAGCGAACAGGGGGGCTACACCTTC	CASEQGGYTF
.	.	14	TRBV5-1	TRBJ2-7	TGCGCCAGCAGCTTTACGGGAGATTCCTACGAGCAGTACTTC	CASSFTGDSYEQYF
.	.	12	TRBV19	TRBJ1-2	TGTGCCAGTAGTGCCCGGGAGCATCGCTACACCTTC	CASSAREHRYTF
.	.	18	TRBV6-2/TRBV6-3	TRBJ1-1	TGTGCCAGCAGTTACCCCCTTAGTGGGACAAACATGAACACTGAAGCTTTCTTT	CASSYPLSGTNMNTEAFF
.	.	12	TRBV28	TRBJ2-2	TGTGCCAGCATAAAGGGGACCGGGGAGCTGTTTTTT	CASIKGTGELFF
.	.	13	TRBV30	TRBJ1-1	TGTGCCTGGAGTCGGGGGATGAACACTGAAGCTTTCTTT	CAWSRGMNTEAFF
TRBD1	.	15	TRBV27	TRBJ1-1	TGTGCCAGCATTAACCATCGGACAGGGCGCACTGAAGCTTTCTTT	CASINHRTGRTEAFF
.	.	13	TRBV3-1/TRBV3-2	TRBJ2-4	TGTGCCAGCAGCCAAGATGAGAGAGCCATTCAGTACTTC	CASSQDERAIQYF
TRBD2	.	15	TRBV3-1/TRBV3-2	TRBJ2-1	TGTGCCAGCAGCCCCCTAGCGGGGGGGTACAATGAGCAGTTCTTC	CASSPLAGGYNEQFF
.	.	15	TRBV6-5	TRBJ1-2	TGTGCCAGCAGTTACTCTCCAGGGGTAATAGATGGCTACACCTTC	CASSYSPGVIDGYTF
.	.	15	TRBV7-3	TRBJ2-1	TGTGCCAGCAGCCCGAGGGTCAGTTTCAGCAATGAGCAGTTCTTC	CASSPRVSFSNEQFF
TRBD1	.	15	TRBV7-2	TRBJ1-3	TGTGCCAGCAGCTTAGCACAGGGGGCAGGAAACACCATATATTTT	CASSLAQGAGNTIYF
TRBD1	.	16	TRBV28	TRBJ1-2	TGTGCCAGCAGTTTCGTAAGTCCGGGACAGGGACATGGCTACACCTTC	CASSFVSPGQGHGYTF
.	once	15	TRBV18	TRBJ2-6	TGTGCCAGCTCGCAGCAGGGTTCTGGGGCCAACGTCCTGACTTTC	CASSQQGSGANVLTF
TRBD1	.	14	TRBV19	TRBJ1-2	TGTGCCAGTTGGTACAGGGGGCAAATAGGTGGCTACACCTTC	CASWYRGQIGGYTF
TRBD2	.	17	TRBV7-2	TRBJ2-7	TGTGCCAGCAGCTTACCCCTAGCGGGGGGCCCCTCCTACGAGCAGTACTTC	CASSLPLAGGPSYEQYF
.	.	14	TRBV6-5	TRBJ1-6	TGTGCCAGCAGCGACACATGGTGGAATTCACCCCTCCACTTT	CASSDTWWNSPLHF
.	.	14	TRBV28	TRBJ2-7	TGTGCCAGCAGTTTCAGTCTAGCGACCTACGAGCAGTACTTC	CASSFSLATYEQYF
TRBD1	.	14	TRBV5-4	TRBJ1-4	TGTGCCAGCAGCCTAGACAGGGTAAATGAAAAACTGTTTTTT	CASSLDRVNEKLFF
.	.	15	TRBV4-3	TRBJ1-4	TGCGCCAGCAGCCAAGATTTAGGGGTTCGGGAAAAACTGTTTTTT	CASSQDLGVREKLFF
TRBD2	.	13	TRBV30	TRBJ2-5	TGTGCCTGGAGTGCCGGGGGGGGCGAGACCCAGTACTTC	CAWSAGGGETQYF
.	.	13	TRBV5-6	TRBJ2-7	TGTGCCAGCAGCCTGAACCGGGGGACCGAGCAGTACTTC	CASSLNRGTEQYF
.	.	15	TRBV27	TRBJ1-6	TGTGCCAGCAGCCTGGTGGGGAGGAGACAGTCACCCCTCCACTTT	CASSLVGRRQSPLHF
.	.	16	TRBV7-2	TRBJ2-3	TGTGCCAGCAGCGGAGGAAGCGGGTGGGGCACAGATACGCAGTATTTT	CASSGGSGWGTDTQYF
TRBD2	.	14	TRBV30	TRBJ2-5	TGTGCCTGGAGTTATAGCGGGGGGGCTGAGACCCAGTACTTC	CAWSYSGGAETQYF
TRBD1	.	17	TRBV6-2/TRBV6-3	TRBJ1-5	TGTGCCAGCAGTTACTCGCATTTGGGACAGGGAGGTCAGCCCCAGCATTTT	CASSYSHLGQGGQPQHF
TRBD2	.	17	TRBV12-5	TRBJ2-1	TGTGCTAGTGGTTCGCCTAGCGGGGGCTCTTCCTACAATGAGCAGTTCTTC	CASGSPSGGSSYNEQFF
.	.	16	TRBV7-9	TRBJ1-3	TGTGCCAGCAGCTTAGCGCAGGCAGGGCGTGGAAACACCATATATTTT	CASSLAQAGRGNTIYF
TRBD1	.	12	TRBV27	TRBJ2-7	TGTGCCAGCACAACAGGGGCAGACGAGCAGTACTTC	CASTTGADEQYF
TRBD2	once	16	TRBV24-1	TRBJ2-3	TGTGCCACCAGTGACCGCGGGCCCGGGGGGACAGATACGCAGTATTTT	CATSDRGPGGTDTQYF
TRBD2	.	16	TRBV5-4	TRBJ2-2	TGTGCCAGCAGCCCGCAGCGGGGGGCCGAGACCGGGGAGCTGTTTTTT	CASSPQRGAETGELFF
.	.	15	TRBV7-3	TRBJ1-1	TGTGCCAGCAGCTTAGTGGGCAGGGCGAACACTGAAGCTTTCTTT	CASSLVGRANTEAFF
TRBD1	.	15	TRBV5-6	TRBJ2-7	TGTGCCAGCAGCTTGATTACAGGGGGCGCGTACGAGCAGTACTTC	CASSLITGGAYEQYF
.	.	12	TRBV2	TRBJ2-3	TGTGCCAGCAGTGTCGTCGCAGATACGCAGTATTTT	CASSVVADTQYF
TRBD2	.	14	TRBV10-3	TRBJ2-1	TGTGCCATTGATCAAGCGGGAGCGGGCAATGAGCAGTTCTTC	CAIDQAGAGNEQFF
.	.	14	TRBV30	TRBJ1-1	TGTGCCTGGGGGGGAGGGTTGTGGTCGACTGAAGCTTTCTTT	CAWGGGLWSTEAFF
TRBD2	.	17	TRBV9	TRBJ2-3	TGTGCCAGCAGCGTAGGTGGTGGACTAGCGGGAAAAGATACGCAGTATTTT	CASSVGGGLAGKDTQYF
.	once	19	TRBV28	TRBJ2-1	TGTGCCAGCGGATTCCCGTGGAGGGAGGAACAATACGGGTACAATGAGCAGTTCTTC	CASGFPWREEQYGYNEQFF
.	.	13	TRBV18	TRBJ2-5	TGTGCCAGCTCACTTGGTACTCAAGAGACCCAGTACTTC	CASSLGTQETQYF
.	few	15	TRBV7-6	TRBJ2-7	TGTGCCAGCAGCTTAGGTCCGGGGGACTCCTACGAGCAGTACTTC	CASSLGPGDSYEQYF
TRBD2	.	14	TRBV6-5	TRBJ2-1	TGTGCCAGCAGCCCCTCGACTAGCGGGAGATCGCAGTTCTTC	CASSPSTSGRSQFF
TRBD1	.	12	TRBV29-1	TRBJ2-7	TGCAGCGCTGGGACAGGGGGCGGCGAGCAGTACTTC	CSAGTGGGEQYF
TRBD1	.	16	TRBV3-1/TRBV3-2	TRBJ2-5	TGTGCCAGCAGCCAAGGGACAGGGGGCGAGGGAGAGACCCAGTACTTC	CASSQGTGGEGETQYF
TRBD2	.	16	TRBV4-1	TRBJ2-3	TGCGCCAGCAGCCAAGGGCTAGCGGGAGGGGCTGATACGCAGTATTTT	CASSQGLAGGADTQYF
.	.	18	TRBV7-6	TRBJ2-4	TGTGCCAGCAGCCCCCAATTGGCCGTGGGAGTGTCAGGAAACATTCAGTACTTC	CASSPQLAVGVSGNIQYF
.	once	12	TRBV28	TRBJ1-2	TGTGCCAGCAGTTTGACAGCCTATGGCTACACCTTC	CASSLTAYGYTF
TRBD2	.	14	TRBV6-2/TRBV6-3	TRBJ2-7	TGTGCCAGCAGTTCCCGGGGGGGCTCCTACGAGCAGTACTTC	CASSSRGGSYEQYF
TRBD1	.	12	TRBV2	TRBJ2-7	TGTGCCAGCAGTATAAAGGGGGCCGAGCAGTACTTC	CASSIKGAEQYF
TRBD1	.	15	TRBV10-2	TRBJ1-5	TGCGCCAGCTCGACAGGGCCCAACGTCAATCAGCCCCAGCATTTT	CASSTGPNVNQPQHF
TRBD1	once	14	TRBV5-4	TRBJ1-1	TGTGCCAGCAGCAAGGGACAGGGGTACACTGAAGCTTTCTTT	CASSKGQGYTEAFF
.	.	13	TRBV5-4	TRBJ2-3	TGTGCCAGCAGCTTTTCGCCACAGAAAGCGCAGTATTTT	CASSFSPQKAQYF
.	few	15	TRBV10-3	TRBJ1-1	TGTGCCATCAGTGAGTCCTTCTCCCCGAACACTGAAGCTTTCTTT	CAISESFSPNTEAFF
TRBD2	.	15	TRBV7-6	TRBJ2-7	TGTGCCAGCAGCTTAGGGACGGGAGGTTCCTACGAGCAGTACTTC	CASSLGTGGSYEQYF
.	.	13	TRBV7-9	TRBJ2-7	TGTGCCAGCAGCTCCTCGGGACTCCACGAGCAGTACTTC	CASSSSGLHEQYF
TRBD1	.	15	TRBV19	TRBJ2-1	TGTGCCAGTAGTATTTTGGGACAGGTATACAATGAGCAGTTCTTC	CASSILGQVYNEQFF